This T cell receptor beta chain was identified during a study of cytomegalovirus exposure and HLA in healthy donors. Vbeta (60) and Jbeta (13) primers were used in the PCR. Profiling relied on immunoSEQ multiplex PCR, and the TCRdb table lists in-frame clones only, not all of them. This table holds about 76,000 clones, over 60% found once. CDR1 SNHLY and CDR2 FYNNEI come from the germline V gene. The CDR3 has 14 amino acids. The V and J ends lost 6 bases and 1 base, in that order; junction bases with no gene match: 5. Whole-study findings and limits: According to a later analysis, most TCR beta chains associated with CMV appeared HLA-restricted.

A remark on this clone: The antigen remains unidentified.

This chain joins TRBV2 and TRBJ1-1; 7 bases line up with TRBD1. The sequencing sample was made of PBMCs. This clonotype was obtained from a male donor in good health and CMV-seropositive. The CDR3 bases are TGTGCCAGCAGGAGGGGACAGCAGAACACTGAAGCTTTCTTT. It specifies CASRRGQQNTEAFF.